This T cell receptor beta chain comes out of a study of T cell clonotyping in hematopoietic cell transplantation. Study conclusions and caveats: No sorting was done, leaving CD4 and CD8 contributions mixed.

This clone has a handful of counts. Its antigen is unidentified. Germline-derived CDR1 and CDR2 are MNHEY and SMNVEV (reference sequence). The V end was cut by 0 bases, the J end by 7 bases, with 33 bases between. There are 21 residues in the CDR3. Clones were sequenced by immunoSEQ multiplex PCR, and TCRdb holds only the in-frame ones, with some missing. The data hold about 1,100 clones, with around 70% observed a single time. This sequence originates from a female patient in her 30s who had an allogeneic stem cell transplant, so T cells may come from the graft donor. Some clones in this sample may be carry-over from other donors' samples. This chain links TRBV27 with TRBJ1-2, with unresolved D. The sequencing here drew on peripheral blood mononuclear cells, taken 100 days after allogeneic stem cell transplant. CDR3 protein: CASSLSNKVPQKQRLIRGYTF. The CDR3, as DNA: TGTGCCAGCAGTTTATCAAACAAAGTGCCCCAAAAGCAGCGATTAATTCGTGGCTACACCTTC.